Following are 2 T cell receptor beta chains from one sample sequenced in a study of cytomegalovirus exposure and HLA in healthy donors. PCR was performed using 60 Vbeta and 13 Jbeta primers. Data came from immunoSEQ multiplex PCR; TCRdb stores just in-frame clones and leaves some out. The sample lists 140,000 to 150,000 clones, roughly 9.8% occurring once. Sequenced material: PBMCs. The receptors here all came from a man between 50 and 59 years old in good health and CMV-seronegative.

This chain connects TRBV25-1 to TRBJ2-7; D perhaps matches TRBD2 (5 bases). Trimming removed 6 bases at V and 3 bases at J, with 21 bases between. The CDR3 length is 16 residues. The germline V gene has CDR1 MGHDK and CDR2 SYGVNS. The chain's CDR3 is CASSSHRAGEIYEQYF. The CDR3 coding sequence is TGTGCCAGCAGCTCCCACCGGGCCGGGGAAATCTACGAGCAGTACTTC.

This clone appeared a few times. This chain connects TRBV6-5 to TRBJ2-2; 7 bases match TRBD1. The V segment lost 0 bases and the J segment 4 bases; nucleotides outside the gene matches: 2. Per germline, CDR1 MNHEY and CDR2 SVGAGI. The CDR3 contains 15 residues. CDR3 sequence (DNA): TGTGCCAGCAGTTACTCGAGACAGGGCACCGGGGAGCTGTTTTTT. As protein: CASSYSRQGTGELFF.